This is a list of T cell receptor beta chains from one sample in a study of blood T cell repertoires in COVID-19. TCRdb's table, derived via immunoSEQ multiplex PCR, lists solely in-frame clones and lacks some. The profile covers 140,000 or so clones, with 75% to 85% appearing a single time and about 5% taken by the ten largest. Sequenced material: peripheral blood. The receptors originated from a woman between 45 and 60 years old with acute or convalescent COVID-19. Both conserved end residues are part of each CDR3. D genes are given only for firm matches. For some rows the clone size is stated as once, few or many, or as a class when expanded; others skip it.

J,D,size,V,DNA,CDR3
TRBJ1-6,NA,NA,TRBV12-5,TGTGCTAGTGGTTTGGAGGAGGGTTCACCCCTCCACTTT,CASGLEEGSPLHF
TRBJ1-1,NA,few,TRBV3-1/TRBV3-2,TGTGCCAGCAGCCAAGGAGAGGGGGCTGAAGCTTTCTTT,CASSQGEGAEAFF
TRBJ1-2,NA,NA,TRBV6-5,TGTGCCAGCAGTTACTACCAAGGACAGTTCGCATATGGCTACACCTTC,CASSYYQGQFAYGYTF
TRBJ1-5,NA,NA,TRBV18,TGTGCCAGCTTACCTCAGGGCGGCAGCAATCAGCCCCAGCATTTT,CASLPQGGSNQPQHF
TRBJ1-3,NA,NA,TRBV3-1/TRBV3-2,TGTGCCAGCAGCCAAGACAGAGGTGGAAACACCATATATTTT,CASSQDRGGNTIYF
TRBJ2-1,TRBD2,NA,TRBV18,TGTGCCAGCTCACCACAGCGGGGGGGAAACAATGAGCAGTTCTTC,CASSPQRGGNNEQFF
TRBJ2-5,TRBD2,NA,TRBV6-1,TGTGCCAGCAGTGGCCGCCTTTTAGAAGCGGGGGGCCAAGAGACCCAGTACTTC,CASSGRLLEAGGQETQYF
TRBJ1-5,NA,NA,TRBV21-1,TGTGCCACCTTGGGGGGATTAAGTATTCAGCCCCAGCATTTT,CATLGGLSIQPQHF
TRBJ2-1,TRBD1,NA,TRBV5-1,TGCGCCAGCAGCTCCCGGGACAGGGGGAACAATGAGCAGTTCTTC,CASSSRDRGNNEQFF
TRBJ2-5,TRBD2,NA,TRBV6-5,TGTGCCAGCAGGTCCGGGACTAGCGTTGAGACCCAGTACTTC,CASRSGTSVETQYF
TRBJ2-2,TRBD1,NA,TRBV10-3,TGTGCCATCAGTGAGACAGGGGCGCAAACCGGGGAGCTGTTTTTT,CAISETGAQTGELFF
TRBJ1-2,NA,NA,TRBV30,TGTGCCTGGCTCAGGGGCAGAGGGGGCTACACCTTC,CAWLRGRGGYTF
TRBJ1-3,NA,few,TRBV3-1/TRBV3-2,TGTGCCAGCAGCCAAGTTAGAAACACCATATATTTT,CASSQVRNTIYF
TRBJ2-5,NA,NA,TRBV6-2/TRBV6-3,TGTGCCAGCAGTACAACAGGGTTAGAGACCCAGTACTTC,CASSTTGLETQYF
TRBJ2-1,NA,NA,TRBV9,TGTGCCAGCAGCGTAACCCAGGGCTATGAGCAGTTCTTC,CASSVTQGYEQFF
TRBJ1-2,NA,many,TRBV30,TGTGCCTGGGCACATAAAGACAAGTATGGCTACACCTTC,CAWAHKDKYGYTF
TRBJ1-3,NA,NA,TRBV3-1/TRBV3-2,TGTGCCAGCAGCCATCTGGGGAGCAACTCTGGAAACACCATATATTTT,CASSHLGSNSGNTIYF